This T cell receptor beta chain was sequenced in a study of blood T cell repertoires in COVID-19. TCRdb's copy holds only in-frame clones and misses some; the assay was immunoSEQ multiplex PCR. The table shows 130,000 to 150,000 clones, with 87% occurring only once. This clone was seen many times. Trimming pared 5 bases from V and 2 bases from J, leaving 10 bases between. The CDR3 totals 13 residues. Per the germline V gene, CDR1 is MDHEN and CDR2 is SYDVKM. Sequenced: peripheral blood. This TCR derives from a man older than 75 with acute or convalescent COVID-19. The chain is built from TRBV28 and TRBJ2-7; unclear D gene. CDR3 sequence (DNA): TGTGCCAGCAGTCCGTACATTACCTACGAGCAGTACTTC. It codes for CASSPYITYEQYF.